This TCR beta chain is drawn from a study of beta chain features in type 1 diabetes. The study, taken as a whole, reports: At VDJ recombination sites, type 1 diabetes patients had fewer insertions and more deleted nucleotides.

V gave up 4 bases and J gave up 2 bases; unmatched junction bases: 3. CDR3 length: 15 residues. CDR1 is KGHSH and CDR2 is LQKENI in the germline V gene. As for this clone: The antigen remains unidentified.

The sequenced template was cDNA made from the entire isolated RNA. This table comes from immunoSEQ multiplex PCR, and its TCRdb copy is limited to in-frame clones, with some not included. The table includes more than 150,000 clones, roughly 9% detected once. Sequencing was carried out using central memory CD4+ T cells from blood. This clonotype originated in a woman aged 18-29 years in good health. The chain carries TRBV18 and TRBJ2-2, with 8 bases matching TRBD2. The CDR3 loop reads CASSRTSGNTGELFF. DNA of the CDR3: TGTGCCAGCTCACGTACTAGCGGTAACACCGGGGAGCTGTTTTTT.